The 21 T cell receptor beta chains presented below share a single source sample, sequenced in a study of blood T cells in healthy people across ages. Primed by a sample-barcoded 5' primer and a J-beta primer mix, a second PCR proceeded for roughly 6 to 12 cycles. A single record per CDR3 protein comes from TCRdb applying MiXCR to the 5' RACE reads. The table shows 1.5 million to 2 million distinct CDR3 sequences, with roughly 49% occurring only once. The sequenced sample consisted of blood. Receptors originate from a woman in her thirties or forties in good health.

V usage is TRBV15 and J usage is TRBJ2-3, with 7 positions matching TRBD1. Germline CDR1 is LNHNV and CDR2 is YYDKDF (reference sequence). After removal of 8 bases from V and 1 base from J, the junction contained 12 bases not matched to a gene. The CDR3 runs to 16 residues. The CDR3 protein is CATRERTGPRTDTQYF. CDR3 sequence (DNA): TGTGCCACCCGAGAAAGGACAGGACCCCGCACAGATACGCAGTATTTT.

The V call is TRBV18, the J call TRBJ2-1; D gene uncertain. Germline assignment: CDR1 KGHSH and CDR2 LQKENI. The length of the CDR3 is 13 residues. The V and J ends lost 8 bases and 9 bases respectively, with 17 bases between them. The CDR3 DNA follows: TGTGCCAGCGCAAGGGTCCAACTGGGTGAGCAGTTCTTC. Translated, it gives CASARVQLGEQFF.

The chain links TRBV10-3 to TRBJ1-2, with 7 positions matching TRBD1. This CDR3 comprises 15 residues. The V gene end was trimmed by 6 bases and the J gene end by 0 bases; junction bases not matched to a gene: 7. The germline V gene has CDR1 ENHRY and CDR2 SYGVKD. The CDR3 protein is CAIRDSDRPNYGYTF. The CDR3 region has the DNA TGTGCCATCAGAGACTCGGACAGGCCTAACTATGGCTACACCTTC.

As concerns this clonotype: An end of the junction differs from the germline gene, which may be a read error. The V gene is TRBV7-7, the J gene TRBJ2-5; 8 nucleotides line up with TRBD1. In germline, CDR1 is SSHAT, CDR2 FNYEAQ (reference sequence). CDR3 size: 15 residues. CDR3 bases: TGTGCTAGCAGCTTAGTCCCAGGGGGCAGGGAGACCCAGTACTTC. This sequence encodes CASSLVPGGRETQYF. Full variable domain (remainder filled in from reference TRBV7-7 and TRBJ2-5): GAGVSQSPRYKVTKRGQDVTLRCDPISSHATLYWYQQALGQGPEFLTYFNYEAQPDKSGLPSDRFSAERPEGSISTLTIQRTEQRDSAMYRCASSLVPGGRETQYFGPGTRLLVL.

Only a few counts were recorded for this clonotype. The chain employs TRBV6-5 and TRBJ2-4; a possible D gene is TRBD2 (5 bases). The CDR3 length is 16 residues. CDR1 and CDR2 (germline): MNHEY, SVGAGI. Trimming pared 2 bases from V and 13 bases from J, leaving 24 bases between. For the CDR3, the DNA is TGTGCCAGCAGTTACGCCTTCACCGGTCGGGCGGAGGAGCAGTACTTC. It translates to CASSYAFTGRAEEQYF.

The chain is built from TRBV6-5 and TRBJ1-2, with a weak D call TRBD1 (5 bases). This CDR3 contains 13 residues. Trimming removed 4 bases at V and 12 bases at J, with 18 bases between. CDR1 is MNHEY, CDR2 SVGAGI, per germline. CDR3 loop: CASSSSGFSGHTF. Written as DNA, the CDR3 is TGTGCCAGCAGTTCCTCAGGGTTCTCAGGACACACCTTC.

V gene TRBV9 combines with J gene TRBJ2-5, with 9 bases fitting TRBD1. There are 15 residues in the CDR3. In germline, CDR1 is SGDLS, CDR2 YYNGEE. V shed 0 bases and J 9 bases; nucleotides not matched to a gene: 9. The CDR3 sequence is CASSVVGQGSPAQYF. The CDR3 nucleotides read TGTGCCAGCAGCGTAGTTGGACAGGGGTCCCCTGCCCAGTACTTC.

This clonotype was recorded a few times. The gene calls are TRBV29-1 and TRBJ2-3, with 11 bases fitting TRBD1. The CDR3 spans 14 residues. J lost 3 bases, V lost 5 bases, and 4 bases had no gene match. Germline V gene lookup returns CDR1 SQVTM and CDR2 ANQGSEA. CDR3 sequence reads: CSVTGQGATDTQYF. In DNA, the CDR3 is TGCAGCGTTACCGGACAGGGGGCAACAGATACGCAGTATTTT.

The sample holds a few counts of this clonotype. Written as DNA, the CDR3 is TGCAGCGTTGCAGGGGGAGGAGGCTACACCTTC. Its translation: CSVAGGGGYTF. The rearrangement joins TRBV29-1 to TRBJ1-2, with 7 bases lining up with TRBD1. The CDR3 totals 11 residues. The trim removed 4 bases at V and 8 bases at J, leaving 4 bases unmatched. Germline V gives CDR1 SQVTM, CDR2 ANQGSEA.

The chain joins TRBV5-1 to TRBJ2-7; 7 bases are shared with TRBD2. Germline CDR1 and CDR2: SGHRS and YFSETQ. The CDR3 consists of 14 residues. V lost 4 bases and J lost 6; bases outside the gene matches: 10. The CDR3 nucleotides are TGCGCCAGCAGCCCCACTAGCGAGGCGGGCGAGCAGTACTTC. It specifies CASSPTSEAGEQYF.

The chain joins TRBV7-2 to TRBJ2-3; D may match TRBD1 or TRBD2 (5 bases each). The CDR3 contains 16 residues. The germline V gene encodes CDR1 SGHTA and CDR2 FQGNSA. The V gene lost 5 bases and the J gene lost 1 base, with 16 bases spanning the gap. The CDR3 is CASSPTPPGRTDTQYF. CDR3 DNA sequence: TGTGCCAGCAGCCCTACGCCACCGGGGCGCACAGATACGCAGTATTTT.

V and J are TRBV5-4 and TRBJ2-3, with TRBD2 matching over 11 bases. V dropped 3 bases and J dropped 0; count of bases not matched to a gene: 6. CDR1 SGHNT and CDR2 YYREEE come from the germline V gene (reference sequence). The CDR3 has 17 residues. CDR3 sequence (DNA): TGTGCCAGCAGCTCCGGGACTAGCGGACTCAGCACAGATACGCAGTATTTT. Its protein product is CASSSGTSGLSTDTQYF.

The rearrangement joins TRBV12-3 or TRBV12-4 to TRBJ2-1; 8 positions agree with TRBD2. The V and J ends lost 4 bases and 7 bases, in that order; junction bases with no gene match: 6. The CDR3 spans 14 residues. The chain's CDR3 is CASSSRGGGNEQFF. The CDR3 DNA reads TGTGCCAGCAGTTCCCGGGGGGGCGGGAATGAGCAGTTCTTC.

In its sample, this clonotype was seen once. The chain recombines TRBV11-2 with TRBJ2-1; unclear D gene. The CDR3 contains 14 residues. V gave up 5 bases and J gave up 13 bases, with 21 bases separating them. Germline-derived CDR1 and CDR2 are SGHAT and FQNNGV. CDR3 nucleotides: TGTGCCAGCAGCCGAGGCATTCTCCAAGAGACCCAGTTCTTC. This codes for CASSRGILQETQFF.

In its sample, this clonotype was seen a few times. The chain couples TRBV20-1 to TRBJ2-5; a possible D gene is TRBD1 (5 bases). Germline values: CDR1 DFQATT, CDR2 SNEGSKA (reference sequence). There are 14 residues in the CDR3. V lost 3 bases, J lost 2 bases, and 13 bases lay in between. The CDR3 coding sequence is TGCAGTGCTAGGGGGCAGATTGCGCAAGAGACCCAGTACTTC. It codes for CSARGQIAQETQYF.

This clonotype was counted a few times. V gene TRBV27 combines with J gene TRBJ2-1; D gene uncertain. The germline gives CDR1 MNHEY, CDR2 SMNVEV (reference sequence). Trimming left V 3 bases short and J 7 bases short, with 13 bases between. The CDR3 sequence is 14 residues long. Here the CDR3 reads CASSFFDNWNEQFF. The CDR3 region has the DNA TGTGCCAGCAGTTTTTTCGATAACTGGAATGAGCAGTTCTTC.

This chain joins TRBV12-3 or TRBV12-4 and TRBJ2-6; possible D gene TRBD1, 5 bases. V lost 3 bases and J lost 4, with 16 bases in between. The CDR3 contains 17 residues. CDR3 region: CASSLALRVRGANVLTF. DNA for the CDR3: TGTGCCAGCAGTTTGGCCCTCAGGGTGCGAGGGGCCAACGTCCTGACTTTC.

This clonotype was seen a single time. The J gene is TRBJ2-7, the V gene TRBV15; 8 positions match TRBD1. Near its end, the DNA agrees better with TRBJ2-5, so the J call may be wrong. The CDR3 covers 16 residues. The germline V gene has CDR1 LNHNV and CDR2 YYDKDF (reference sequence). This chain's CDR3 is CATSRPWTGRQETQYF. In DNA, the CDR3 is TGTGCCACCAGCAGGCCGTGGACAGGGAGGCAAGAGACCCAGTACTTC.

V gene TRBV18 combines with J gene TRBJ2-5; tentative D call: TRBD2 (6 bases). TRBJ2-4 matches the DNA end more closely, so the J call is doubtful. The germline V gene encodes CDR1 KGHSH and CDR2 LQKENI. The CDR3 totals 19 residues. The CDR3 region is CASSPQAGLIPLTKNIQYF. CDR3 DNA: TGTGCCAGCTCACCGCAGGCGGGACTTATACCCCTAACCAAAAACATTCAGTACTTC.

The J gene is TRBJ2-3, the V gene TRBV2; perhaps D is TRBD1 or TRBD2 (6 bases each). Deletions cut 8 bases from V and 2 bases from J, with 20 bases between. The germline CDR1 and CDR2 sequences are SNHLY and FYNNEI. The CDR3 has 16 amino acids. The DNA of the CDR3 is TGTGCCAGCGCCCGAGGACCGGGGGCCCTCACAGATACGCAGTATTTT. Protein sequence: CASARGPGALTDTQYF.

The CDR3 spells CASTRSTSGGTNTGELFF. In DNA form, the CDR3 reads TGTGCCAGCACCAGATCGACTAGCGGGGGCACGAACACCGGGGAGCTGTTTTTT. The chain combines TRBV7-6 with TRBJ2-2, with 12 nucleotides matching TRBD2. There are 18 residues in the CDR3. Losses at the gene ends were 7 bases for V and 0 bases for J; bases not matched to a gene: 9. Germline V lookup: CDR1 SGHVS, CDR2 FNYEAQ.